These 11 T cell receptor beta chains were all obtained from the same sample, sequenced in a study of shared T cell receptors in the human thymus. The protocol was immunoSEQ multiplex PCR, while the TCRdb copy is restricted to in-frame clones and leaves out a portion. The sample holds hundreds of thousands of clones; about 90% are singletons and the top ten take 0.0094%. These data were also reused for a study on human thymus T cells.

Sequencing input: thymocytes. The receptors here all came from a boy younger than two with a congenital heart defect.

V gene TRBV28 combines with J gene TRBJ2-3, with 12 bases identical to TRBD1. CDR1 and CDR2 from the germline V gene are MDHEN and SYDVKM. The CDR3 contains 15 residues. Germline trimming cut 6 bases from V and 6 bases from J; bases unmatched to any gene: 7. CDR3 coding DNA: TGTGCCAGCAGCAGGGGGACAGGGGGCTGGGATACGCAGTATTTT. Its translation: CASSRGTGGWDTQYF.

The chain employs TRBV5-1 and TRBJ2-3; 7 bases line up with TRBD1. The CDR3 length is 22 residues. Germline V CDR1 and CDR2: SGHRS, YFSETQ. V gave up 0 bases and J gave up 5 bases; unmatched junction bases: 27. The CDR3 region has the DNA TGCGCCAGCAGCTTGGTGGCCAAAGCTGTAACATTGTGGGGACAGACGTTAGATACGCAGTATTTT. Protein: CASSLVAKAVTLWGQTLDTQYF. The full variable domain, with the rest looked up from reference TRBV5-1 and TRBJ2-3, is KAGVTQTPRYLIKTRGQQVTLSCSPISGHRSVSWYQQTPGQGLQFLFEYFSETQRNKGNFPGRFSGRQFSNSRSEMNVSTLELGDSALYLCASSLVAKAVTLWGQTLDTQYFGPGTRLTVL.

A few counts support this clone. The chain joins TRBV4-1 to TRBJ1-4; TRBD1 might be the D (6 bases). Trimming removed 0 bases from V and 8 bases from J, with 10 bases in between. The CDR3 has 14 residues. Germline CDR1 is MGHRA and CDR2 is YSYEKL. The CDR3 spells CASSQEGHWEKLFF. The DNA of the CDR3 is TGCGCCAGCAGCCAAGAGGGACACTGGGAAAAACTGTTTTTT.

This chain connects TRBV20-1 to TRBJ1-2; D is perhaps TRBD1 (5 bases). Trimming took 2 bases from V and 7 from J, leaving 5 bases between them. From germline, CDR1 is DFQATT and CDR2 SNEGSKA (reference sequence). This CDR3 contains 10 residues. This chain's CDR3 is CSARQGGYTF. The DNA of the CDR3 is TGCAGTGCTAGACAGGGTGGCTACACCTTC.

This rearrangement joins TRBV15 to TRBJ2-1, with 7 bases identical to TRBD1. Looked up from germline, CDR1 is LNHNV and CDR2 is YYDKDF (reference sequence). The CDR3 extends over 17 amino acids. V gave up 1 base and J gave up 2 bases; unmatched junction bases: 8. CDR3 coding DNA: TGTGCCACCAGCAGAGCGCCCAGGGGGAAGGCCTACAATGAGCAGTTCTTC. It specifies CATSRAPRGKAYNEQFF.

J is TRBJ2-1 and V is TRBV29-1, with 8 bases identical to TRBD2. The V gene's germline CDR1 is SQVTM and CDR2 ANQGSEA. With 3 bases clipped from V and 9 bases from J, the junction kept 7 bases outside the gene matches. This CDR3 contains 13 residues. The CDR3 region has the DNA TGCAGCGTTGAGAGGACTAGCTGGGGTGAGCAGTTCTTC. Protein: CSVERTSWGEQFF.

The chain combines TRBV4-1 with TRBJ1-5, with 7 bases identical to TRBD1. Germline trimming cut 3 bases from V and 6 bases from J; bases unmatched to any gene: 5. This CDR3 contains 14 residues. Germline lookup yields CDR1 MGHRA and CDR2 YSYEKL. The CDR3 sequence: CASSQTTGFQPQHF. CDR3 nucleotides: TGCGCCAGCAGCCAGACGACAGGGTTTCAGCCCCAGCATTTT.

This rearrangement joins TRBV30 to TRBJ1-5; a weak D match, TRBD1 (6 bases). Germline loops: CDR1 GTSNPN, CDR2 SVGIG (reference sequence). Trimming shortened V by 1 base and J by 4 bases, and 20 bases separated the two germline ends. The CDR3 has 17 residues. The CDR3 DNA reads TGTGCCTGGAGTGAGGGGGGAGGGGGAAGGGGGAATCAGCCCCAGCATTTT. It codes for CAWSEGGGGRGNQPQHF.

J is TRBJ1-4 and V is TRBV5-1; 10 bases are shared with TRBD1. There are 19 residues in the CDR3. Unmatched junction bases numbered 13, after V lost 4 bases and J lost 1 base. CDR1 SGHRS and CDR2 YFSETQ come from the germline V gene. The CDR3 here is CASSLRMRTGGETNEKLFF. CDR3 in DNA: TGCGCCAGCAGCCTCCGGATGAGGACAGGGGGGGAAACTAATGAAAAACTGTTTTTT.

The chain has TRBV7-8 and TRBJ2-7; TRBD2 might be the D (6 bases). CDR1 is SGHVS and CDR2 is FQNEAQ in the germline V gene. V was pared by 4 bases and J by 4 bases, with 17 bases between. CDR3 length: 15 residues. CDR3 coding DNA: TGTGCCAGCAGCTCAACCGGGAGCAGCAGTTACGAGCAGTACTTC. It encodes CASSSTGSSSYEQYF.

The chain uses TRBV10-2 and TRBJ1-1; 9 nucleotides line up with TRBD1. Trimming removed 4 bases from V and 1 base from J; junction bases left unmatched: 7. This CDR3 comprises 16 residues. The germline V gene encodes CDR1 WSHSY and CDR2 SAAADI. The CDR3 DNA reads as TGCGCCAGCAGTGGCCGGGACAGGGCGGGGAACACTGAAGCTTTCTTT. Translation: CASSGRDRAGNTEAFF.